Below, 27 T cell receptor beta chains from the same sample are listed, as sequenced in a study of beta chain features in type 1 diabetes. Sequencing targeted expressed TCRB transcripts, as all isolated RNA had been reverse transcribed. TCRdb's copy holds only in-frame clones and misses some; the assay was immunoSEQ multiplex PCR. The data hold about 360,000 clones, with roughly 12% observed a single time. The sample taken for sequencing was naive CD4+ T cells from blood. The receptors derive from a man aged 18 to 29 in good health.

This clone was seen only once. This chain links TRBV19 with TRBJ2-1; no firm D call. CDR3 size: 15 residues. Trimming took off 1 base at V and 3 bases at J, with 10 bases between the two ends. Germline loops: CDR1 LNHDA, CDR2 SQIVND (reference sequence). CDR3 in amino acids: CASSIGSMSYNEQFF. The CDR3 DNA follows: TGTGCCAGTAGTATAGGATCTATGAGCTACAATGAGCAGTTCTTC.

The rearrangement uses TRBV5-4 and TRBJ2-7, with 9 bases identical to TRBD1. From germline, CDR1 is SGHNT and CDR2 YYREEE (reference sequence). The CDR3 runs 15 residues. Trimming took 4 bases from V and 4 from J; bases not matched to a gene: 9. CDR3 nucleotide sequence: TGTGCCAGCAGCCCGATACAGGGGGCGTTGTACGAGCAGTACTTC. Amino acid sequence: CASSPIQGALYEQYF.

This clone showed up just a few times. The rearrangement uses TRBV4-1 and TRBJ1-5; D perhaps matches TRBD1 (5 bases). CDR3 length: 15 residues. The germline V gene has CDR1 MGHRA and CDR2 YSYEKL. The germline V and J ends were trimmed by 4 bases and 4 bases, with 14 bases remaining between them. CDR3 loop: CASSPGGGRNQPQHF. As DNA, the CDR3 is TGCGCCAGCAGCCCTGGGGGGGGTAGGAATCAGCCCCAGCATTTT.

A few counts support this clone. This chain uses TRBV7-9 with TRBJ1-2; D unresolved. The V end lost 2 bases, the J end lost 6 bases, and 13 bases lay between the germline ends. Germline-derived CDR1 and CDR2 are SEHNR and FQNEAQ (reference sequence). The CDR3 runs 14 residues. CDR3 DNA sequence: TGTGCCAGCAGCTTACTTTATGGGGAGAATGGCTACACCTTC. This translates into CASSLLYGENGYTF.

The chain couples TRBV30 to TRBJ2-5; D is perhaps TRBD1 (5 bases). The last part of the DNA fits TRBJ2-7 better; the J call may be wrong. CDR1 is GTSNPN and CDR2 is SVGIG in the germline V gene (reference sequence). There are 13 residues in the CDR3. Here the CDR3 reads CAWSMGRSYEQYF. The DNA of the CDR3 is TGTGCCTGGAGCATGGGGCGATCCTACGAGCAGTACTTC.

The V gene is TRBV29-1, the J gene TRBJ2-1, with TRBD1 as a possible D gene (5 bases). Germline-derived CDR1 and CDR2 are SQVTM and ANQGSEA. The CDR3 is 14 residues long. With 3 bases removed from V and 0 bases from J, the gap between germline ends came to 9 bases. The CDR3 nucleotides are TGCAGCGTTGACCGTGACAGCTCCTACAATGAGCAGTTCTTC. It codes for CSVDRDSSYNEQFF.

In this sample, this clone turned up a few times. The chain has TRBV5-4 and TRBJ2-5; D uncertain. Germline loops: CDR1 SGHNT, CDR2 YYREEE (reference sequence). V lost 0 bases and J 7 bases, leaving 4 bases between the germline ends. The CDR3 covers 11 residues. CDR3 nucleotides: TGTGCCAGCAGCTTGGGGAGGACCCAGTACTTC. It translates to CASSLGRTQYF.

This clone was detected a few times. The genes are TRBV5-1 and TRBJ1-1, with no clear D. The germline V gene has CDR1 SGHRS and CDR2 YFSETQ. The CDR3 extends over 13 amino acids. The V end was cut by 2 bases, the J end by 1 base, with 6 bases between. CDR3 nucleotides: TGCGCCAGCAGCTTTACACAGAACACTGAAGCTTTCTTT. Its translation: CASSFTQNTEAFF.

There are a few counts of this clone. The chain links TRBV7-8 to TRBJ1-1; D may be TRBD1 (6 bases). Germline values: CDR1 SGHVS, CDR2 FQNEAQ. Trimming shortened V by 1 base and J by 7 bases, and 10 bases separated the two germline ends. This CDR3 is 13 amino acids long. CDR3 amino acids: CASSLERGYEAFF. The DNA of the CDR3 is TGTGCCAGCAGCTTAGAGAGGGGGTATGAAGCTTTCTTT.

This clone was counted a few times. The chain carries TRBV5-1 and TRBJ2-7; TRBD2 agrees at 9 bases. This CDR3 has 13 residues. Germline V gene sequence: CDR1 SGHRS, CDR2 YFSETQ. V trimming: 4 bases; J trimming: 4 bases; junction bases outside the gene matches: 3. The CDR3 region has the DNA TGCGCCAGCAGCCCGGGACTAGCATACGAGCAGTACTTC. It encodes CASSPGLAYEQYF.

The sample holds a few counts of this clone. V and J are TRBV4-2 and TRBJ2-3; no clear D gene. The V and J ends lost 0 bases and 4 bases respectively, with 5 bases between them. The CDR3 has 13 residues. From germline, CDR1 is LGHNA and CDR2 YNFKEQ. CDR3 in amino acids: CASSQDHSDTQYF. As DNA, the CDR3 is TGTGCCAGCAGCCAAGATCACTCAGATACGCAGTATTTT.

V and J are TRBV15 and TRBJ2-7; perhaps TRBD1 as D (11 bases). The CDR3 runs to 17 residues. Germline V lookup: CDR1 LNHNV, CDR2 YYDKDF (reference sequence). Trimming cost V 0 bases and J 5 bases, with 20 bases left between them. CDR3 amino acids: CATSREDRGLAGDEQYF. The CDR3 DNA follows: TGTGCCACCAGCAGAGAGGACAGGGGGCTAGCGGGGGACGAGCAGTACTTC. Together with reference TRBV15 and TRBJ2-7, the CDR3 gives the full variable domain: DAMVIQNPRYQVTQFGKPVTLSCSQTLNHNVMYWYQQKSSQAPKLLFHYYDKDFNNEADTPDNFQSRRPNTSFCFLDIRSPGLGDTAMYLCATSREDRGLAGDEQYFGPGTRLTVT.

The rearrangement links TRBV7-9 to TRBJ1-1; 7 bases align to TRBD1. Germline trimming cut 1 base from V and 4 bases from J; bases unmatched to any gene: 9. There are 16 residues in the CDR3. The germline V gene has CDR1 SEHNR and CDR2 FQNEAQ (reference sequence). In DNA, the CDR3 is TGTGCCAGCAGCTTAGGGGGGGCGACAGGGCCCACTGAAGCTTTCTTT. Translated, it gives CASSLGGATGPTEAFF.

The V call is TRBV11-2, the J call TRBJ2-5, with 11 bases matching TRBD2. Germline V gene data show CDR1 as SGHAT and CDR2 as FQNNGV. The CDR3 has 18 amino acids. V shed 1 base, J shed 5 bases, and the junction held 12 bases outside the gene matches. CDR3 loop: CASSLGMGLADPWETQYF. Here the CDR3 DNA reads TGTGCCAGCAGCTTAGGCATGGGACTAGCGGACCCTTGGGAGACCCAGTACTTC.

This clone was observed a few times. CDR3 bases: TGTGCCAGCAGTGCGGACAGGGTCTTGTACGAGCAGTACTTC. Amino acid sequence: CASSADRVLYEQYF. V and J are TRBV28 and TRBJ2-7; TRBD1 matches at 8 bases. The CDR3 contains 14 residues. V lost 5 bases to trimming and J lost 4 bases; unmatched junction nucleotides: 7. Germline V gene data show CDR1 as MDHEN and CDR2 as SYDVKM. The whole variable domain, remainder taken from reference TRBV28 and TRBJ2-7, is DVKVTQSSRYLVKRTGEKVFLECVQDMDHENMFWYRQDPGLGLRLIYFSYDVKMKEKGDIPEGYSVSREKKERFSLILESASTNQTSMYLCASSADRVLYEQYFGPGTRLTVT.

The CDR3 bases are TGTGCCAGCAGCTTCGACAGGGGGGGAAATACGCAGTATTTT. Amino acids: CASSFDRGGNTQYF. J is TRBJ2-3 and V is TRBV7-6; the match to TRBD1 covers 9 bases. Germline V gene sequence: CDR1 SGHVS, CDR2 FNYEAQ. This CDR3 has 14 amino acids. Trimming at V came to 3 bases and at J to 7 bases, leaving 5 bases not matched to a gene. Together with reference TRBV7-6 and TRBJ2-3, the CDR3 gives the full variable domain: GAGVSQSPRYKVTKRGQDVALRCDPISGHVSLYWYRQALGQGPEFLTYFNYEAQQDKSGLPNDRFSAERPEGSISTLTIQRTEQRDSAMYRCASSFDRGGNTQYFGPGTRLTVL.

This clone was counted a few times. CDR3 nucleotides: TGCGCCAGCAGCCGACAGGGTCAGGGCTATGGCTACACCTTC. Its protein is CASSRQGQGYGYTF. The genes are TRBV4-1 and TRBJ1-2, with 7 bases fitting TRBD1. Unmatched junction bases numbered 6, after V lost 4 bases and J lost 4 bases. Germline CDR1 MGHRA, CDR2 YSYEKL. There are 14 residues in the CDR3.

The chain links TRBV30 to TRBJ2-4; 9 bases agree with TRBD2. There are 12 residues in the CDR3. Germline V gives CDR1 GTSNPN, CDR2 SVGIG (reference sequence). Unmatched junction bases numbered 5, after V lost 4 bases and J lost 10 bases. The CDR3 nucleotides are TGTGCCTGGACTAGCGGGGTGGGTATTCAGTACTTC. Encoded protein: CAWTSGVGIQYF.

This clone was seen only a few times. V is TRBV6-5 and J is TRBJ2-3, with 15 bases fitting TRBD2. From germline, CDR1 is MNHEY and CDR2 SVGAGI. V was pared by 6 bases and J by 8 bases, with 6 bases of the junction left unmatched. There are 15 residues in the CDR3. The DNA for the CDR3 is TGTGCCAGCAGAAAGGGACTAGCGGGAGGTGTTACGCAGTATTTT. The encoded protein is CASRKGLAGGVTQYF.

This chain links TRBV7-2 with TRBJ2-7, with TRBD2 matching 8 bases. V lost 7 bases, J lost 2 bases, and 10 bases stayed unmatched. Per the germline V gene, CDR1 is SGHTA and CDR2 is FQGNSA. This CDR3 is 15 amino acids long. In nucleotides, the CDR3 is TGTGCCAGCACCTATGCGGGGGGCGGACCCTACGAGCAGTACTTC. Protein: CASTYAGGGPYEQYF.

This clone appeared a few times. The sample contains more than one DNA sequence encoding this CDR3. This chain uses TRBV4-2 with TRBJ1-1; 8 bases are a match to TRBD1. The CDR3 has 15 residues. V lost 1 base, J lost 1 base, and 2 bases stayed unmatched. Germline lookup yields CDR1 LGHNA and CDR2 YNFKEQ. The CDR3 region has the DNA TGTGCCAGCAGCCAAGCTGGACAGGGGAACACTGAAGCTTTCTTT. Protein sequence: CASSQAGQGNTEAFF.

The sample holds a few counts of this clone. The chain couples TRBV19 to TRBJ2-1, with D possibly matching TRBD1 (6 bases). The CDR3 spans 15 residues. Germline V gene sequence: CDR1 LNHDA, CDR2 SQIVND (reference sequence). Deletions cut 7 bases from V and 4 bases from J, with 17 bases between. The CDR3: CASIKQGRGYNEQFF. CDR3 nucleotides: TGTGCCAGTATTAAACAGGGACGGGGATACAATGAGCAGTTCTTC.

The chain is built from TRBV19 and TRBJ1-2; TRBD1 matches 8 bases. From germline, CDR1 is LNHDA and CDR2 SQIVND (reference sequence). The CDR3 consists of 16 residues. The V and J ends lost 3 bases and 5 bases, in that order; junction bases with no gene match: 11. CDR3 bases: TGTGCCAGTAGTATCCAACGGACAGGGACCAGATATGGCTACACCTTC. It is translated as CASSIQRTGTRYGYTF.

This rearrangement joins TRBV11-2 to TRBJ2-7; 11 bases line up with TRBD2. J lost 1 base, V lost 2 bases, and 1 base had no gene match. This CDR3 comprises 15 residues. The V gene's germline CDR1 is SGHAT and CDR2 FQNNGV. This CDR3 is CASSLIAGGSYEQYF. CDR3 bases: TGTGCCAGCAGCTTAATAGCGGGAGGGTCCTACGAGCAGTACTTC.

This clone was seen just once. The gene calls are TRBV15 and TRBJ1-5, with TRBD1 identical over 7 bases. The germline V gene encodes CDR1 LNHNV and CDR2 YYDKDF (reference sequence). The V segment lost 6 bases and the J segment 8 bases; nucleotides outside the gene matches: 10. The CDR3 is 14 amino acids. In nucleotides, the CDR3 is TGTGCCACCAGTACCCCCGGACAGGCAAAGCCCCAGCATTTT. Translation: CATSTPGQAKPQHF.

V usage is TRBV7-3 and J usage is TRBJ2-7; D possibly corresponds to TRBD2 (6 bases). Per the germline V gene, CDR1 is SGHTA and CDR2 is FQGTGA. The CDR3 runs 14 residues. V lost 2 bases and J lost 2, with 10 bases in between. CDR3 DNA: TGTGCCAGCAGCTTAGGAGGGGCCCCCTACGAGCAGTACTTC. Translating it yields CASSLGGAPYEQYF.

This clone was detected a few times. The chain couples TRBV7-9 to TRBJ2-7, with D possibly matching TRBD1 (6 bases). CDR1 and CDR2 (germline): SEHNR, FQNEAQ (reference sequence). Trimming cost V 3 bases and J 1 base, with 13 bases left between them. CDR3 length: 15 amino acids. For the CDR3, the DNA is TGTGCCAGCAGCTTCCCCAAGACAGGTTCCTACGAGCAGTACTTC. Residues: CASSFPKTGSYEQYF.